This TCR beta chain was recovered during a study of OX40 agonist ivuxolimab in advanced cancers. About the study: Antecedent anti-PD-1, anti-PD-L1 or anti-CTLA-4 therapy was permissible, with 30% to 50% having received some.

Here immunoSEQ multiplex PCR was the method, and the copy in TCRdb shows in-frame clones only, minus some. Of some 71,000 clones listed, approximately 84% are singletons. V dropped 1 base and J dropped 4 bases, with 13 bases sitting between them. Germline CDR1 is SNHLY and CDR2 is FYNNEI. This CDR3 is 15 amino acids long. This clone was found once. The receptor comes from an adult with an advanced solid tumor such as melanoma, head and neck, liver or kidney cancer. This chain joins TRBV2 and TRBJ1-2; D uncertain. The material was CD4+ or CD8+ T cells sorted from blood, obtained in a trial of the OX40 agonist ivuxolimab. In DNA, the CDR3 is TGTGCCAGCAGTGAAGTCGCTGGACGGCTCTATGGCTACACCTTC. Amino acid sequence: CASSEVAGRLYGYTF. Drawing the rest from reference TRBV2 and TRBJ1-2, the complete variable domain is EPEVTQTPSHQVTQMGQEVILRCVPISNHLYFYWYRQILGQKVEFLVSFYNNEISEKSEIFDDQFSVERPDGSNFTLKIRSTKLEDSAMYFCASSEVAGRLYGYTFGSGTRLTVV.